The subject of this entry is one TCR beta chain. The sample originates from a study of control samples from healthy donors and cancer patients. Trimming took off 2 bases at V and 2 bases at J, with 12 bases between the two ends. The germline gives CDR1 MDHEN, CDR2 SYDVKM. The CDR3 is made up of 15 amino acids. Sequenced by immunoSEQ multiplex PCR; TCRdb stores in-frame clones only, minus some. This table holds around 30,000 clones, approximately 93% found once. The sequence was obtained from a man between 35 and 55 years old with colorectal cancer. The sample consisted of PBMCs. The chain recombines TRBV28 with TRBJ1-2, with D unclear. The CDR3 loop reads CASSLGQAKNYGYTF. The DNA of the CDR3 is TGTGCCAGCAGTTTAGGGCAGGCAAAAAACTATGGCTACACCTTC.